A selection of T cell receptor beta chains follows, all from one sample in a study of identical twins. TCRdb fed the 5' RACE reads into MiXCR, producing one record per CDR3 protein. The profile shows some 96,000 distinct CDR3 sequences, under 6.5% of them singletons. Sequenced: memory T cells sorted from blood. All receptors come from a woman in her 50s in good health. CDR3s include the opening cysteine and the closing phenylalanine or tryptophan. A D gene is named only where the DNA matches it firmly. Some rows mark clone size as missing; the rest say once, few, many or name a class of expanded clone.

V	size	J	D	CDR3	DNA
TRBV5-1	many	TRBJ1-2	NA	CASSLLTNYGYTF	TGCGCCAGCAGCCTTCTTACTAACTATGGCTACACCTTC
TRBV3-1	many	TRBJ2-1	NA	CASSQDIRQLNEQFF	TGTGCCAGCAGCCAAGATATTCGGCAGCTCAATGAGCAGTTCTTC
TRBV12-5	few	TRBJ2-1	TRBD1	CASGSALGQPEQFF	TGTGCTAGTGGTTCCGCCCTGGGACAGCCGGAGCAGTTCTTC
TRBV29-1	many	TRBJ2-1	TRBD1	CSVDVTGTYNEQFF	TGCAGCGTTGACGTGACAGGGACCTACAATGAGCAGTTCTTC
TRBV2	few	TRBJ2-1	TRBD1	CASKGAESYNEQFF	TGTGCCAGCAAGGGGGCGGAGTCCTACAATGAGCAGTTCTTC
TRBV12-3/TRBV12-4	few	TRBJ2-1	NA	CASSLEGDEQFF	TGTGCCAGCAGTTTGGAAGGGGATGAGCAGTTCTTC
TRBV30	many	TRBJ2-7	NA	CAWSVLSIGEQYF	TGTGCCTGGAGTGTACTTTCAATTGGTGAGCAGTACTTC
TRBV27	many	TRBJ1-5	TRBD1	CASGEGARGNQPQHF	TGTGCCAGCGGGGAGGGGGCACGAGGCAATCAGCCCCAGCATTTT
TRBV20-1	NA	TRBJ2-2	TRBD1	CSARAVTGSMDTGELFF	TGCAGTGCTAGAGCAGTGACAGGGTCTATGGACACCGGGGAGCTGTTTTTT
TRBV4-2	many	TRBJ1-1	NA	CASSQNRGLVAEAFF	TGTGCCAGCAGCCAAAACCGGGGTTTGGTCGCTGAAGCTTTCTTT
TRBV12-3/TRBV12-4	many	TRBJ2-7	NA	CASSYAPGSYEQYF	TGTGCCAGCAGTTACGCCCCTGGGAGCTACGAGCAGTACTTC
TRBV19	many	TRBJ2-1	TRBD2	CASSLPPGGTSGNEQFF	TGTGCCAGTAGCCTGCCTCCTGGGGGGACTAGCGGCAATGAGCAGTTCTTC
TRBV12-3/TRBV12-4	many	TRBJ2-2	NA	CASSSTTDTGELFF	TGTGCCAGCAGTTCCACGACAGACACCGGGGAGCTGTTTTTT
TRBV30	many	TRBJ2-2	TRBD1	CAWSESGGGGELFF	TGTGCCTGGAGTGAATCAGGGGGCGGCGGGGAGCTGTTTTTT
TRBV7-6	many	TRBJ2-3	TRBD2	CASSFLAGEVLTDTQYF	TGTGCCAGCAGCTTCCTAGCGGGAGAGGTACTTACAGATACGCAGTATTTT
TRBV5-1	NA	TRBJ1-2	NA	CASRRGTGSYGYTF	TGCGCCAGCAGACGCGGAACAGGGTCCTATGGCTACACCTTC
TRBV7-9	few	TRBJ1-1	NA	CASSSGGASGTNTEAFF	TGTGCCAGCAGCTCCGGGGGGGCATCAGGAACAAACACTGAAGCTTTCTTT
TRBV28	many	TRBJ2-1	NA	CASRPKKGSGLPYNEQFF	TGTGCCAGCAGACCTAAAAAGGGATCGGGACTCCCCTACAATGAGCAGTTCTTC
TRBV6-6	many	TRBJ1-5	TRBD1	CASSSLTGEFQPQHF	TGTGCCAGCAGTTCCCTTACAGGGGAATTTCAGCCCCAGCATTTT
TRBV12-3/TRBV12-4	many	TRBJ1-1	NA	CASSLGGSTEAFF	TGTGCCAGCAGTTTAGGTGGGAGCACTGAAGCTTTCTTT
TRBV20-1	few	TRBJ2-5	NA	CSASQEQETQYF	TGCAGTGCTAGCCAGGAGCAAGAGACCCAGTACTTC
TRBV15	many	TRBJ2-7	TRBD1	CATSRARQGLYEQYF	TGTGCCACCAGCAGAGCCCGACAGGGGTTATACGAGCAGTACTTC
TRBV20-1	NA	TRBJ2-3	TRBD2	CSANIAGANTQYF	TGCAGTGCTAATATAGCGGGAGCTAATACGCAGTATTTT
TRBV19	NA	TRBJ2-7	TRBD1	CASSLQGRSYEQYF	TGTGCCAGTAGTTTACAGGGGCGATCCTACGAGCAGTACTTC
TRBV19	few	TRBJ1-2	NA	CAGRNRDNHRVGYTF	TGTGCCGGACGGAACCGGGACAACCATCGAGTGGGCTACACCTTC
TRBV7-7	NA	TRBJ2-5	NA	CASSPATVQTQYF	TGTGCCAGCAGCCCGGCTACGGTCCAGACCCAGTACTTC
TRBV24-1	many	TRBJ2-3	TRBD2	CATSDPSGKHTDTQYF	TGTGCCACCAGTGATCCAAGCGGGAAACACACAGATACGCAGTATTTT
TRBV29-1	NA	TRBJ1-1	NA	CSVLTGPNTEAFF	TGCAGCGTCCTGACGGGGCCTAACACTGAAGCTTTCTTT
TRBV12-3/TRBV12-4	few	TRBJ2-2	NA	CASRGSNTGELFF	TGTGCCAGCCGGGGTTCCAACACCGGGGAGCTGTTTTTT
TRBV12-3/TRBV12-4	many	TRBJ2-3	TRBD2	CASSFRGSSNTQYF	TGTGCCAGCAGTTTCCGCGGGAGTAGTAATACGCAGTATTTT
TRBV4-2	many	TRBJ2-3	NA	CASSQSLYRTDTQYF	TGTGCCAGCAGCCAATCGCTCTATCGCACAGATACGCAGTATTTT
TRBV20-1	many	TRBJ2-1	TRBD2	CSASGRAFDEQFF	TGCAGTGCTAGCGGGAGGGCCTTCGATGAGCAGTTCTTC
TRBV28	many	TRBJ2-3	NA	CASTPGETGQYF	TGTGCCAGCACACCCGGGGAGACAGGGCAGTATTTT
TRBV19	many	TRBJ2-1	NA	CASANRGAALISYNEQFF	TGTGCCAGTGCCAATAGGGGTGCAGCACTGATCAGCTACAATGAGCAGTTCTTC
TRBV21-1	many	TRBJ2-3	NA	CASSKGGQIHGDTQYF	TGTGCCAGCAGCAAAGGGGGACAGATTCATGGAGATACGCAGTATTTT
TRBV28	many	TRBJ1-5	NA	CASRSAGNQPQHF	TGTGCCAGCAGGTCGGCAGGGAATCAGCCCCAGCATTTT
TRBV6-5	NA	TRBJ1-1	NA	CASSYTGGRAFF	TGTGCCAGCAGTTATACGGGGGGTCGGGCTTTCTTT
TRBV6-2/TRBV6-3	many	TRBJ2-2	NA	CASSYPFGGTYTGELFF	TGTGCCAGCAGTTACCCTTTTGGGGGAACCTACACCGGGGAGCTGTTTTTT
TRBV10-3	many	TRBJ1-2	NA	CAIKGQTNYGYTF	TGTGCCATCAAGGGACAAACAAACTATGGCTACACCTTC
TRBV7-9	many	TRBJ2-1	NA	CASSLVQGSYNEQFF	TGTGCCAGCAGCTTAGTGCAGGGCTCCTACAATGAGCAGTTCTTC
TRBV15	many	TRBJ2-7	NA	CATSSQRGPYEQYF	TGTGCCACCAGCAGTCAAAGGGGCCCCTACGAGCAGTACTTC
TRBV6-1	few	TRBJ1-2	NA	CASSDWGALGYTF	TGTGCCAGCAGTGATTGGGGGGCGCTTGGCTACACCTTC
TRBV25-1	many	TRBJ2-3	TRBD1	CASSEDDPRQGADTQYF	TGTGCCAGCAGTGAAGACGACCCGAGACAGGGGGCAGATACGCAGTATTTT
TRBV7-2	many	TRBJ2-1	NA	CASSLDGGGVRFF	TGTGCCAGCAGCTTAGATGGAGGGGGCGTCCGGTTCTTC
TRBV6-2/TRBV6-3	many	TRBJ2-3	NA	CASSYAFGSVTDTQYF	TGTGCCAGCAGTTACGCTTTCGGGAGTGTCACAGATACGCAGTATTTT
TRBV15	many	TRBJ2-3	NA	CATSRIDWSSTDTQYF	TGTGCCACCAGCAGAATAGACTGGAGTAGCACAGATACGCAGTATTTT